This is a list of T cell receptor beta chains from one sample in a study of blood T cell repertoires in COVID-19. The assay was immunoSEQ multiplex PCR, and TCRdb's table has in-frame clones only and misses some. The sample lists some 220,000 clones, 85% to 90% occurring once. The sequenced sample consisted of PBMCs or T cells enriched from blood (not recorded which). The receptors were gathered from a woman in her fifties or sixties in a cohort exposed to, infected with or recovered from COVID-19 (not recorded which). Each CDR3 is given with its conserved first and last residue. The order of the fields is clone size, V gene, D gene, J gene, CDR3 protein, CDR3 DNA. D genes are given only for firm matches. Clone size is not always given. Where it is, it says once, few, many or a class for expanded clones.

>NA|TRBV7-2|NA|TRBJ1-6
CASSLRADSSYNSPLHF
TGTGCCAGCAGCTTAAGAGCGGACAGCTCCTATAATTCACCCCTCCACTTT
>NA|TRBV19|TRBD2|TRBJ2-5
CASSTGLAAQETQYF
TGTGCCAGTAGTACCGGACTAGCTGCACAAGAGACCCAGTACTTC
>few|TRBV24-1|TRBD1|TRBJ2-3
CATSDSGTGGFSHTDTQYF
TGTGCCACCAGTGATTCGGGGACAGGGGGTTTTAGCCACACAGATACGCAGTATTTT
>NA|TRBV24-1|TRBD2|TRBJ2-1
CATSDVVGGGYNEQFF
TGTGCCACCAGTGATGTTGTCGGGGGGGGATACAATGAGCAGTTCTTC
>NA|TRBV19|NA|TRBJ1-3
CASKQLRAGNTIYF
TGTGCCAGTAAGCAACTCAGGGCAGGAAACACCATATATTTT
>NA|TRBV18|TRBD2|TRBJ2-7
CASSPQREPAYEQYF
TGTGCCAGCTCACCGCAGCGGGAGCCAGCCTACGAGCAGTACTTC
>NA|TRBV6-5|NA|TRBJ2-3
CASSPWGGTDTQYF
TGTGCCAGCAGTCCCTGGGGGGGCACAGATACGCAGTATTTT
>NA|TRBV5-5|TRBD1|TRBJ2-6
CASRDRGVSGANVLTF
TGTGCCAGCCGGGACAGGGGAGTGAGTGGGGCCAACGTCCTGACTTTC
>NA|TRBV9|NA|TRBJ2-5
CASSAGQPIQETQYF
TGTGCCAGCAGCGCAGGACAGCCCATACAAGAGACCCAGTACTTC
>NA|TRBV3-1/TRBV3-2|TRBD2|TRBJ2-3
CASSQSTSGGAADTQYF
TGTGCCAGCAGCCAAAGCACTAGCGGGGGGGCGGCAGATACGCAGTATTTT
>NA|TRBV9|NA|TRBJ2-1
CASSARGGMGNEQFF
TGTGCCAGCAGCGCGCGCGGAGGTATGGGAAATGAGCAGTTCTTC
>NA|TRBV15|NA|TRBJ1-2
CATSERNYGYTF
TGTGCCACCAGCGAGAGGAACTATGGCTACACCTTC
>NA|TRBV6-2/TRBV6-3|NA|TRBJ1-4
CASSYPRGGRTNEKLFF
TGTGCCAGCAGTTACCCCCGCGGGGGGCGTACTAATGAAAAACTGTTTTTT
>NA|TRBV5-5|NA|TRBJ2-1
CASSLGRSSYNEQFF
TGTGCCAGCAGCTTGGGGAGAAGCTCCTACAATGAGCAGTTCTTC
>NA|TRBV10-3|TRBD2|TRBJ2-3
CAISGKLAGTDDTQYF
TGTGCCATCAGTGGGAAACTAGCGGGGACAGACGATACGCAGTATTTT
>NA|TRBV11-1|NA|TRBJ2-2
CASSLIILGFTGELFF
TGTGCCAGCAGCTTAATAATTTTGGGCTTCACCGGGGAGCTGTTTTTT
>NA|TRBV28|NA|TRBJ1-5
CASSSGQIQPQHF
TGTGCCAGCAGTTCCGGACAGATTCAGCCCCAGCATTTT
>few|TRBV9|NA|TRBJ1-2
CASSVGGLANYGYTF
TGTGCCAGCAGCGTAGGAGGTTTAGCTAACTATGGCTACACCTTC
>NA|TRBV7-8|TRBD1|TRBJ2-2
CATKQGFTGELFF
TGTGCCACCAAACAGGGGTTCACCGGGGAGCTGTTTTTT
>NA|TRBV3-1/TRBV3-2|TRBD1|TRBJ1-6
CASSQPGQGVSPLHF
TGTGCCAGCAGCCAGCCGGGACAGGGTGTTTCACCCCTCCACTTT
>NA|TRBV11-3|NA|TRBJ2-1
CASSWTGEGNEQFF
TGTGCCAGCAGCTGGACGGGGGAAGGCAATGAGCAGTTCTTC
>NA|TRBV5-1|NA|TRBJ1-2
CASSEGHPYGYTF
TGCGCCAGCAGCGAGGGACACCCGTATGGCTACACCTTC
>NA|TRBV15|TRBD1|TRBJ2-5
CATSDSDRGFRRETQYF
TGTGCCACCAGCGATTCAGACAGGGGCTTTCGTAGGGAGACCCAGTACTTC
>NA|TRBV5-1|NA|TRBJ2-7
CASSLTGDSYEQYF
TGCGCCAGCAGCTTGACGGGGGATTCCTACGAGCAGTACTTC
>NA|TRBV19|NA|TRBJ1-2
CASSIGVRNGYTF
TGTGCCAGTAGTATAGGCGTCAGGAATGGCTACACCTTC
>NA|TRBV6-5|TRBD1|TRBJ1-1
CASTGQRNTEAFF
TGTGCCAGTACGGGACAGCGGAACACTGAAGCTTTCTTT
>NA|TRBV3-1/TRBV3-2|NA|TRBJ1-5
CASSQDRNQPQHF
TGTGCCAGCAGCCAAGATCGGAATCAGCCCCAGCATTTT
>NA|TRBV7-2|TRBD2|TRBJ2-3
CASSLERGDLTDTQYF
TGTGCCAGCAGCTTAGAGCGGGGGGACCTCACAGATACGCAGTATTTT
>NA|TRBV7-3|NA|TRBJ1-1
CASSPRGGGWTEAFF
TGTGCCAGCAGCCCCCGGGGCGGGGGCTGGACTGAAGCTTTCTTT
>NA|TRBV5-1|NA|TRBJ1-2
CASSSSYGYTF
TGCGCCAGCAGCTCCAGCTATGGCTACACCTTC
>once|TRBV28|NA|TRBJ1-3
CASSRWGTSGNTIYF
TGTGCCAGCAGTCGATGGGGCACCTCTGGAAACACCATATATTTT
>NA|TRBV6-5|NA|TRBJ1-6
CASSRRGGDNSPLHF
TGTGCCAGCAGCCGGCGGGGGGGTGATAATTCACCCCTCCACTTT
>NA|TRBV12-3/TRBV12-4|NA|TRBJ2-1
CASSFGQDNEQFF
TGTGCCAGCAGTTTTGGACAAGACAATGAGCAGTTCTTC
>NA|TRBV5-1|NA|TRBJ1-6
CASSLVGDSNSPLHF
TGCGCCAGCAGCTTGGTGGGGGACTCAAATTCACCCCTCCACTTT
>NA|TRBV19|NA|TRBJ1-3
CASSTGRGSGNTIYF
TGTGCCAGTAGTACCGGCAGGGGCTCTGGAAACACCATATATTTT
>NA|TRBV7-2|TRBD1|TRBJ2-7
CASSRDRLEQYF
TGTGCCAGCAGCCGGGACAGGCTTGAGCAGTACTTC
>NA|TRBV19|TRBD1|TRBJ1-1
CASSFGTGNTEAFF
TGTGCCAGTAGTTTTGGGACAGGAAACACTGAAGCTTTCTTT
>NA|TRBV7-9|NA|TRBJ1-2
CASSLGGGPNYGYTF
TGTGCCAGCAGCTTAGGGGGAGGTCCTAACTATGGCTACACCTTC
>NA|TRBV12-3/TRBV12-4|NA|TRBJ1-1
CASSLQMNTEAFF
TGTGCCAGCAGTTTACAGATGAACACTGAAGCTTTCTTT
>NA|TRBV3-1/TRBV3-2|NA|TRBJ2-7
CASSQVRGYEQYF
TGTGCCAGCAGCCAAGTTCGCGGGTACGAGCAGTACTTC
>once|TRBV7-3|NA|TRBJ2-5
CASSLTGTGTWYF
TGTGCCAGCAGCTTAACGGGGACTGGGACGTGGTACTTC
>NA|TRBV24-1|TRBD2|TRBJ2-3
CATSDFNPSGGAIDTQYF
TGTGCCACCAGTGATTTTAACCCTAGCGGGGGGGCGATAGATACGCAGTATTTT